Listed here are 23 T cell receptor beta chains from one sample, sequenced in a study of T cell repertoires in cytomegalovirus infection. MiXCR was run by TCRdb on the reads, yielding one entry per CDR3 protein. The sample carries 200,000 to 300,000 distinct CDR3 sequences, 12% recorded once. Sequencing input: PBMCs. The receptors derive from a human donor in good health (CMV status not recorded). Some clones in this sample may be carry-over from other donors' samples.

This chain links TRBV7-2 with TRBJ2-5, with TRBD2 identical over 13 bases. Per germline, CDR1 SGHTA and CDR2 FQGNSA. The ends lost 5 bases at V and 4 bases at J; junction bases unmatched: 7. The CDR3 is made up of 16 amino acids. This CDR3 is CASSKGLAGRAETQYF. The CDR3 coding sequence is TGTGCCAGCAGCAAGGGACTAGCGGGGCGTGCAGAGACCCAGTACTTC.

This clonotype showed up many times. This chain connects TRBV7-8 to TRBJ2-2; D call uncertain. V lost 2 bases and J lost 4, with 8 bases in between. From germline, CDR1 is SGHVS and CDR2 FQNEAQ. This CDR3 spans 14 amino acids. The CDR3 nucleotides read TGTGCCAGCAGCTTAAGTAGAGCCACCGGGGAGCTGTTTTTT. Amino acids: CASSLSRATGELFF.

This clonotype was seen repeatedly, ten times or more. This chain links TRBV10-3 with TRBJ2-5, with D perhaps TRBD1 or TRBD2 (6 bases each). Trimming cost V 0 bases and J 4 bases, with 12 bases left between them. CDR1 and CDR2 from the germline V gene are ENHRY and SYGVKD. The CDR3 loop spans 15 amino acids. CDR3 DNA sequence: TGTGCCATCAGTGAGTCGGAGGGGGTTGGAGAGACCCAGTACTTC. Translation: CAISESEGVGETQYF.

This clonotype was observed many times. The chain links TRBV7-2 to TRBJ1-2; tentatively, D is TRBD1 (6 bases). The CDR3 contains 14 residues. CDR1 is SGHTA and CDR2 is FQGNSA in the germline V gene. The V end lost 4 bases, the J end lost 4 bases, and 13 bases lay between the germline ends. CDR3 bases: TGTGCCAGCAGCTGGGGGGCGGAAACCTATGGCTACACCTTC. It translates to CASSWGAETYGYTF.

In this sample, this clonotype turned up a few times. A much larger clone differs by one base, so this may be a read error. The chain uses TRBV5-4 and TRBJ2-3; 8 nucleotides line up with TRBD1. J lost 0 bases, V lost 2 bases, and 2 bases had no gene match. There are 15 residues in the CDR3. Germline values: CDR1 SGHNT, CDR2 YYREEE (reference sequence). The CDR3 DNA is TGTGCCAGCAGCTTACACAGGGGGAGCACAGATACGCAGTATTTT. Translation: CASSLHRGSTDTQYF.

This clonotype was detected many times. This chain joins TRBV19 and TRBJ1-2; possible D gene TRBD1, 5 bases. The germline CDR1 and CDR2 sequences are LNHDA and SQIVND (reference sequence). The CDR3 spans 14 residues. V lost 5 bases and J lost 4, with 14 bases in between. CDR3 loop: CASSPSPGGYGYTF. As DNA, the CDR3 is TGTGCCAGTAGTCCAAGTCCGGGGGGCTATGGCTACACCTTC.

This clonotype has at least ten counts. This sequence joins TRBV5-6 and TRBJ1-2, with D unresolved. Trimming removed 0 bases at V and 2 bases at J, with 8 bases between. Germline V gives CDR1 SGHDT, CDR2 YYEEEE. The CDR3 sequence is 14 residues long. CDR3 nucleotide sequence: TGTGCCAGCAGCTTGGGGCGGGAGAACTATGGCTACACCTTC. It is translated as CASSLGRENYGYTF.

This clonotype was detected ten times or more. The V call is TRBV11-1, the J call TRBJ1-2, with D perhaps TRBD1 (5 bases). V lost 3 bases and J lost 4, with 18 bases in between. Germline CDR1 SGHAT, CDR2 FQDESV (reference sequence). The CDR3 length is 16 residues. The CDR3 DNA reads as TGTGCCAGCAGCTTGGGCCAGACAGCGGCCCCCTATGGCTACACCTTC. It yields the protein CASSLGQTAAPYGYTF.

The CDR3 DNA reads TGTGCCAGCAGCTTGCCCCGCGGGAGTGGCTACGAGCAGTACTTC. The encoded protein is CASSLPRGSGYEQYF. The chain is built from TRBV5-4 and TRBJ2-7, with 7 bases lining up with TRBD2. Germline V gives CDR1 SGHNT, CDR2 YYREEE (reference sequence). This CDR3 has 15 residues. Trimming at V came to 1 base and at J to 3 bases, leaving 7 bases not matched to a gene.

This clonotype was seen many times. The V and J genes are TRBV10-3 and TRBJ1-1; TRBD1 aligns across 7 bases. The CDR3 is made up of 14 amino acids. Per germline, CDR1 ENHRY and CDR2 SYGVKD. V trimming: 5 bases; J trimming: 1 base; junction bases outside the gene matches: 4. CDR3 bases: TGTGCCATCAGTCTACAGGGGTCGAACACTGAAGCTTTCTTT. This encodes CAISLQGSNTEAFF.

The chain's CDR3 is CATGGQGQKETQYF. The CDR3 DNA sequence: TGTGCCACGGGAGGCCAGGGACAGAAAGAGACCCAGTACTTC. J is TRBJ2-5 and V is TRBV10-3; tentatively, D is TRBD1 or TRBD2 (7 bases each). Per the germline V gene, CDR1 is ENHRY and CDR2 is SYGVKD. The CDR3 sequence is 14 residues long. V was shortened by 10 bases and J by 3 bases, with 18 bases between the two germline ends.

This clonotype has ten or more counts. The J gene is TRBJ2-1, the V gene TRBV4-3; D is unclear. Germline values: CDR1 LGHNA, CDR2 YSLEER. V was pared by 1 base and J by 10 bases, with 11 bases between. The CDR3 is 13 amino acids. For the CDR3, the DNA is TGCGCCAGCAGCCAAGGGCTGTCTATCGAGCAGTTCTTC. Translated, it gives CASSQGLSIEQFF.

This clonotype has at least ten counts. CDR3 amino acids: CASSQTGATEAFF. The DNA of the CDR3 is TGTGCCAGCAGTCAGACGGGGGCCACTGAAGCTTTCTTT. The genes are TRBV6-1 and TRBJ1-1; the D gene is possibly TRBD1 (6 bases). The ends were cut back, 5 bases at V and 4 bases at J, with 11 bases in the middle. CDR3 length: 13 residues. Germline values: CDR1 MNHNS, CDR2 SASEGT.

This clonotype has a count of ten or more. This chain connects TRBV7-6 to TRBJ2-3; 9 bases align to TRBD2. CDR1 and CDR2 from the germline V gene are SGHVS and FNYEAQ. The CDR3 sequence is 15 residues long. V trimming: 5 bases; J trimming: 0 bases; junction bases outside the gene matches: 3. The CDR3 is CASSTTSGSTDTQYF. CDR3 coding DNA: TGTGCCAGCAGCACTACTAGCGGGAGCACAGATACGCAGTATTTT.

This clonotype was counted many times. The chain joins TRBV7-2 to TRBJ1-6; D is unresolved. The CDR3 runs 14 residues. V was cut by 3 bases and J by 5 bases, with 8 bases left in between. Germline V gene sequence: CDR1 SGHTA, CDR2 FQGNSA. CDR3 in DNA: TGTGCCAGCAGCTTTACGGTCGATAATTCACCCCTCCACTTT. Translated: CASSFTVDNSPLHF.

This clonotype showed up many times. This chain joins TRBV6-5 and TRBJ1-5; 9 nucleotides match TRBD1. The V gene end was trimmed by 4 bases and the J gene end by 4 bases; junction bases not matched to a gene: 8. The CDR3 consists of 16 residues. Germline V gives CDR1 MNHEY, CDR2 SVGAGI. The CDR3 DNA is TGTGCCAGCAGTTTCGCCGGGACAGGGATTAATCAGCCCCAGCATTTT. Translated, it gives CASSFAGTGINQPQHF.

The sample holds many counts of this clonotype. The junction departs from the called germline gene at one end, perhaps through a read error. This CDR3 is CASSLRGGSVFQANF. DNA of the CDR3: TGTGCCAGCAGTTTAAGAGGGGGAAGCGTCTTCCAGGCCAATTTC. The V call is TRBV12-3 or TRBV12-4, the J call TRBJ1-2, with a tentative D call TRBD1 (6 bases). This CDR3 has 15 residues.

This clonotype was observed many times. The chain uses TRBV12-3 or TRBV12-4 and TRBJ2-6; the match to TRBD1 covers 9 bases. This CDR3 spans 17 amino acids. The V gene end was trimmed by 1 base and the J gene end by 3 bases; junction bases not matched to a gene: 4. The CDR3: CASSLETGGSGANVLTF. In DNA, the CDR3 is TGTGCCAGCAGTTTAGAGACAGGGGGTAGTGGGGCCAACGTCCTGACTTTC.

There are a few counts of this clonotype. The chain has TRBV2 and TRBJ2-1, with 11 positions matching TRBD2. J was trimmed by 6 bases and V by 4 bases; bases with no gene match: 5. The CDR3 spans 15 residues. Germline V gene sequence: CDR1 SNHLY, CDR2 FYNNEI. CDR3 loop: CASSGTSGWGNEQFF. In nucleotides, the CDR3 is TGTGCCAGCAGTGGGACTAGCGGGTGGGGCAATGAGCAGTTCTTC.

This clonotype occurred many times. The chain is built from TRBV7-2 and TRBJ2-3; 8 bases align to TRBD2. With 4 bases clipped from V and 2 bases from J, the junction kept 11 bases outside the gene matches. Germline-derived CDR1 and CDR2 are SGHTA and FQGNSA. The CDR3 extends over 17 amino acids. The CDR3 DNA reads TGTGCCAGCAGCTGGAGGCCGACGCGGGGGGACACAGATACGCAGTATTTT. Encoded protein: CASSWRPTRGDTDTQYF.

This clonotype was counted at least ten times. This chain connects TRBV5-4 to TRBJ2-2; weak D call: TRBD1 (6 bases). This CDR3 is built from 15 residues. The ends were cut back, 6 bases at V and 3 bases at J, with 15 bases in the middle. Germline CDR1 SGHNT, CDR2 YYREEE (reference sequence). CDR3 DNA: TGTGCCAGCACGGCCCGGGACACCTACACCGGGGAGCTGTTTTTT. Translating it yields CASTARDTYTGELFF.

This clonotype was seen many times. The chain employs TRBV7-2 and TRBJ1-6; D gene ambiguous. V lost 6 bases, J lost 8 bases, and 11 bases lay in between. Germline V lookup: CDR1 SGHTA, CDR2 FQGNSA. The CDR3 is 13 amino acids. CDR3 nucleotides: TGTGCCAGCAGTCAACGAGGACATTCACCCCTCCACTTT. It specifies CASSQRGHSPLHF.

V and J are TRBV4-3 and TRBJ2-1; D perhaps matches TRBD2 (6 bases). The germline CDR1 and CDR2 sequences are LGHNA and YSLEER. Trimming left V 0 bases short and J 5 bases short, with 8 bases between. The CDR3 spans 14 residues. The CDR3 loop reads CASSQDWGDNEQFF. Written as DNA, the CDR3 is TGCGCCAGCAGCCAAGATTGGGGGGACAATGAGCAGTTCTTC.